Each of the 19 T cell receptor beta chains below was sequenced from the same sample in a study of response to subunit inactivated influenza vaccine. TCRdb processed the RT-PCR reads anew with MiXCR; each CDR3 protein has one entry. The sample carries just under 550,000 distinct CDR3 sequences, around 21% recorded once. The data also belong to a second study, concerning T cells expressing NK-cell markers. This second study says: Making the TCR beta cDNA relied on 5'RACE template switching with UMIs.

Here the sequenced sample was CD4+ T cells sorted from PBMCs, taken about 13 days after vaccination. These TCRs come from a man in his fifties or sixties who received an inactivated influenza vaccine.

The chain combines TRBV11-1 with TRBJ2-1; the D gene is possibly TRBD2 (6 bases). The germline V and J ends were trimmed by 3 bases and 0 bases, with 21 bases remaining between them. The CDR3 sequence is 19 residues long. Germline CDR1 SGHAT, CDR2 FQDESV (reference sequence). CDR3 protein: CASSFERFSGTGSYNEQFF. The CDR3 DNA reads as TGTGCCAGCAGCTTTGAAAGATTCTCCGGGACTGGCTCCTACAATGAGCAGTTCTTC.

This clonotype was counted between two and nine times. The chain joins TRBV15 to TRBJ2-7, with D perhaps TRBD1 (6 bases). CDR1 and CDR2 (germline): LNHNV, YYDKDF (reference sequence). The V end lost 5 bases, the J end lost 1 base, and 21 bases lay between the germline ends. The CDR3 is 17 amino acids. CDR3 residues: CATSPNLQGRGSYEQYF. The CDR3 DNA is TGTGCCACCAGCCCTAACCTACAGGGCCGGGGATCCTACGAGCAGTACTTC.

There are a few counts of this clonotype. The rearrangement uses TRBV15 and TRBJ1-2; no clear D. The V end lost 4 bases, the J end lost 5 bases, and 14 bases lay between the germline ends. CDR3 length: 14 residues. Germline loops: CDR1 LNHNV, CDR2 YYDKDF (reference sequence). The CDR3 reads CATSIRDTGYGYTF. The CDR3 region has the DNA TGTGCCACCAGCATAAGGGATACGGGATATGGCTACACCTTC.

In this sample, this clonotype turned up a few times. This chain joins TRBV7-2 and TRBJ1-3; D gene uncertain. Trimming shortened V by 5 bases and J by 4 bases, and 12 bases separated the two germline ends. CDR1 and CDR2 from the germline V gene are SGHTA and FQGNSA. The CDR3 is 14 residues long. CDR3 protein: CASSPMVGGNTIYF. The CDR3 nucleotides read TGTGCCAGCAGCCCTATGGTAGGGGGAAACACCATATATTTT.

This clonotype was seen many times. This chain uses TRBV12-3 or TRBV12-4 with TRBJ1-2; D possibly corresponds to TRBD1 (6 bases). V lost 1 base to trimming and J lost 7 bases, with 7 bases between them. The CDR3 runs 12 residues. The CDR3 nucleotides are TGTGCCAGCAGTTTAGGGGGGCCTGGCTACACCTTC. This codes for CASSLGGPGYTF.

This clonotype was seen more than once but under ten times. The gene calls are TRBV3-1 and TRBJ1-6; D gene uncertain. The CDR3 consists of 13 residues. Germline V gene data show CDR1 as LGHDT and CDR2 as YNNKEL (reference sequence). V lost 4 bases to trimming and J lost 9 bases, with 10 bases between them. The CDR3 region is CASSPGGGSPLHF. Written as DNA, the CDR3 is TGTGCCAGCAGCCCGGGCGGTGGTTCACCCCTCCACTTT.

The V gene is TRBV7-2, the J gene TRBJ2-1, with D unclear. Germline assignment: CDR1 SGHTA and CDR2 FQGNSA. Trimming removed 8 bases from V and 4 bases from J, with 6 bases in between. This CDR3 comprises 11 residues. The CDR3 spells CASAIYNEQFF. As DNA, the CDR3 is TGTGCCAGCGCAATTTACAATGAGCAGTTCTTC.

The chain joins TRBV10-3 to TRBJ2-7; TRBD2 matches 13 bases. Unmatched junction bases numbered 4, after V lost 3 bases and J lost 5 bases. This CDR3 is 15 amino acids long. The germline gives CDR1 ENHRY, CDR2 SYGVKD. The CDR3 nucleotides are TGTGCCATCAGTGACCCGGGACTAGCGGGGAACGAGCAGTACTTC. The encoded protein is CAISDPGLAGNEQYF.

The chain recombines TRBV5-1 with TRBJ2-7, with D perhaps TRBD1 (5 bases). Looked up from germline, CDR1 is SGHRS and CDR2 is YFSETQ. Trimming shortened V by 0 bases and J by 2 bases, and 9 bases separated the two germline ends. This CDR3 has 14 residues. Here the CDR3 reads CASSLGSRAYEQYF. In DNA form, the CDR3 reads TGCGCCAGCAGCTTGGGATCCAGGGCCTACGAGCAGTACTTC.

This clonotype was counted once. This chain links TRBV2 with TRBJ1-3; a possible D gene is TRBD1 (5 bases). The V end lost 7 bases, the J end lost 4 bases, and 17 bases lay between the germline ends. The CDR3 is 15 amino acids. Germline CDR1 SNHLY, CDR2 FYNNEI. Here the CDR3 reads CASNNVLTAGNTIYF. Written as DNA, the CDR3 is TGTGCCAGCAACAACGTTCTGACAGCGGGAAACACCATATATTTT.

This chain joins TRBV5-1 and TRBJ1-2, with D possibly matching TRBD1 (5 bases). The CDR3 is 15 amino acids. CDR1 and CDR2 (germline): SGHRS, YFSETQ. Trimming shortened V by 1 base and J by 0 bases, and 10 bases separated the two germline ends. CDR3 DNA sequence: TGCGCCAGCAGCTTGACGGGGCATACTAACTATGGCTACACCTTC. Residues: CASSLTGHTNYGYTF.

This clonotype was counted a few times. The V call is TRBV29-1, the J call TRBJ1-3, with D unclear. V lost 8 bases and J 3 bases, leaving 11 bases between the germline ends. The CDR3 contains 12 residues. In germline, CDR1 is SQVTM, CDR2 ANQGSEA. This CDR3 reads CSTDLGGNTIYF. The CDR3 region has the DNA TGCAGCACGGACCTGGGTGGAAACACCATATATTTT.

V is TRBV7-8 and J is TRBJ1-4; D uncertain. Trimming stripped 1 base from V and 3 bases from J, with 15 bases between. The CDR3 totals 17 residues. Germline V gene lookup returns CDR1 SGHVS and CDR2 FQNEAQ. The CDR3 loop is CASSLGGNSLPNEKLFF. In DNA form, the CDR3 reads TGTGCCAGCAGCTTAGGGGGAAACAGCTTACCTAATGAAAAACTGTTTTTT.

This clonotype was picked up a small number of times. The V and J genes are TRBV13 and TRBJ2-7, with 9 nucleotides matching TRBD1. The CDR3 loop spans 14 amino acids. The V gene end was trimmed by 6 bases and the J gene end by 8 bases; junction bases not matched to a gene: 11. CDR1 PRHDT and CDR2 FYEKMQ come from the germline V gene (reference sequence). In DNA, the CDR3 is TGTGCCAGCAGGAGACGGGACAGGGAGATGAAGCAGTACTTC. This translates into CASRRRDREMKQYF. Full variable domain (rest looked up from reference TRBV13 and TRBJ2-7): AAGVIQSPRHLIKEKRETATLKCYPIPRHDTVYWYQQGPGQDPQFLISFYEKMQSDKGSIPDRFSAQQFSDYHSELNMSSLELGDSALYFCASRRRDREMKQYFGPGTRLTVT.

The chain links TRBV2 to TRBJ2-5; 7 bases align to TRBD1. Trimming took 2 bases from V and 0 from J; bases not matched to a gene: 3. This CDR3 has 15 amino acids. The germline CDR1 and CDR2 sequences are SNHLY and FYNNEI. The CDR3 DNA reads as TGTGCCAGCAGTGAAAGGGGGCTGTACCAAGAGACCCAGTACTTC. Translated, it gives CASSERGLYQETQYF. The full variable domain, with the rest looked up from reference TRBV2 and TRBJ2-5, is EPEVTQTPSHQVTQMGQEVILRCVPISNHLYFYWYRQILGQKVEFLVSFYNNEISEKSEIFDDQFSVERPDGSNFTLKIRSTKLEDSAMYFCASSERGLYQETQYFGPGTRLLVL.

The CDR3 DNA sequence: TGTGCCAGCAGGAAAGAAACAGGGAGTAGCTCCTACGAGCAGTACTTC. Protein: CASRKETGSSSYEQYF. The chain is built from TRBV2 and TRBJ2-7; maybe TRBD1 (6 bases). Germline V gene data show CDR1 as SNHLY and CDR2 as FYNNEI. The CDR3 runs to 16 residues. The ends were cut back, 6 bases at V and 0 bases at J, with 18 bases in the middle.

The V gene is TRBV30, the J gene TRBJ2-5; D is possibly TRBD1 (5 bases). V lost 3 bases and J 5 bases, leaving 16 bases between the germline ends. Looked up from germline, CDR1 is GTSNPN and CDR2 is SVGIG (reference sequence). This CDR3 spans 14 amino acids. CDR3 protein: CAWRVNGAWETQYF. The CDR3 coding sequence is TGTGCCTGGAGGGTTAATGGGGCGTGGGAGACCCAGTACTTC.

This clonotype was seen more than once but under ten times. This chain connects TRBV4-1 to TRBJ2-3; no clear D. The CDR3 covers 14 residues. CDR1 is MGHRA and CDR2 is YSYEKL in the germline V gene. Trimming shortened V by 2 bases and J by 3 bases, and 9 bases separated the two germline ends. In nucleotides, the CDR3 is TGCGCCAGCAGCCAATACTCCACAACAGATACGCAGTATTTT. This gives the protein CASSQYSTTDTQYF.

This rearrangement joins TRBV5-6 to TRBJ2-1, with TRBD2 identical over 12 bases. In germline, CDR1 is SGHDT, CDR2 YYEEEE. Trimming cost V 4 bases and J 8 bases; bases outside gene matches: 7. The length of the CDR3 is 15 residues. The CDR3: CASSPASGGAHEQFF. CDR3 sequence (DNA): TGTGCCAGCAGCCCGGCTAGCGGGGGGGCCCATGAGCAGTTCTTC. The full variable domain, with the rest looked up from reference TRBV5-6 and TRBJ2-1, is DAGVTQSPTHLIKTRGQQVTLRCSPKSGHDTVSWYQQALGQGPQFIFQYYEEEERQRGNFPDRFSGHQFPNYSSELNVNALLLGDSALYLCASSPASGGAHEQFFGPGTRLTVL.